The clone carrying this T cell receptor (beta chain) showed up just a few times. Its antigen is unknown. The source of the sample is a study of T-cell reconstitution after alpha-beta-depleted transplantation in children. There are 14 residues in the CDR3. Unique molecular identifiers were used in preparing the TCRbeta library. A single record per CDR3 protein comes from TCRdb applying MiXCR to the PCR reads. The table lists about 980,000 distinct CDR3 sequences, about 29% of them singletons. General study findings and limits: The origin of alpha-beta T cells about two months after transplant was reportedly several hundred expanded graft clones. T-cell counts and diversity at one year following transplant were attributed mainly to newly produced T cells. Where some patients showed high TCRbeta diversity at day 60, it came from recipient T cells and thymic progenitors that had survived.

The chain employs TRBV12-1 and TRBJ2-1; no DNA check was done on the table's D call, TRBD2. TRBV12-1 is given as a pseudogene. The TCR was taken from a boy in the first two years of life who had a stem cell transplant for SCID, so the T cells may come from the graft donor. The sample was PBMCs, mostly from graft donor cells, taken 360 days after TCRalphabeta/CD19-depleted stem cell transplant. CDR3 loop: CASSFGVEAGEQFF. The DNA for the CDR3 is TGTGCCAGCAGCTTTGGAGTAGAGGCGGGTGAGCAGTTCTTC.